The 27 T cell receptor beta chains listed next were all sequenced from one sample in a study of T cell responses to AZD1222 COVID-19 vaccine (dated by TCRdb to the early 2020s). The sample's time point, from its label and the paper: baseline before first vaccination. The method was the immunoSEQ multiplex PCR assay. This is the immuneACCESS table as TCRdb keeps it, with only in-frame sequences that have V and J called. A part of the clones is gone; compared with another copy, unresolved V genes explain less than half, and the rest is unexplained. Present in this sample are 80,000 to 100,000 clones, about 86% of which were seen just once. Roughly 6.3% of the sample is held by the ten biggest clonotypes. This sample comprised peripheral blood, obtained on day 0 of AZD1222 vaccination. The receptors were sampled from an adult in good health.

In its sample, this clone was seen once. The chain is built from TRBV18 and TRBJ2-1; 13 nucleotides align to TRBD2. V lost 8 bases and J lost 7; bases outside the gene matches: 8. The CDR3 has 15 amino acids. CDR1 KGHSH and CDR2 LQKENI come from the germline V gene. The CDR3 DNA follows: TGTGCCAGCATAACCGGGACTAGCGGGGTTAATGAGCAGTTCTTC. The encoded protein is CASITGTSGVNEQFF.

The chain is built from TRBV9 and TRBJ2-1, with 7 bases aligning to TRBD1. Germline V lookup: CDR1 SGDLS, CDR2 YYNGEE. The J segment lost 8 bases and the V segment lost 0 bases, leaving 11 bases of the junction unmatched. The CDR3 consists of 16 residues. For the CDR3, the DNA is TGTGCCAGCAGCGTAGCTGGGTCAGGGGGTGCTTATGAGCAGTTCTTC. It encodes CASSVAGSGGAYEQFF.

The chain employs TRBV7-9 and TRBJ1-2; maybe TRBD1 (5 bases). The germline V gene has CDR1 SEHNR and CDR2 FQNEAQ (reference sequence). This CDR3 is built from 13 residues. Between the trimmed V and J ends, which lost 3 bases and 2 bases, there was a span of 7 bases. The CDR3 is CASSFQGNYGYTF. The CDR3 coding sequence is TGTGCCAGCAGCTTCCAGGGCAACTATGGCTACACCTTC.

V gene TRBV21-1 combines with J gene TRBJ1-3. TRBV21-1 is flagged as a pseudogene. The CDR3 has 15 amino acids. The CDR3 nucleotides read TGTGCCAGCAGCAAATCGGGAGGGTATGGAAACACCATATATTTT. This codes for CASSKSGGYGNTIYF.

J is TRBJ1-4 and V is TRBV18, with D unresolved. V lost 6 bases and J 5 bases, leaving 13 bases between the germline ends. Germline V gene data show CDR1 as KGHSH and CDR2 as LQKENI. The length of the CDR3 is 14 residues. The CDR3 loop is CASSRTVVNEKLFF. CDR3 in DNA: TGTGCCAGCTCGCGGACGGTAGTAAATGAAAAACTGTTTTTT. Drawing the rest from reference TRBV18 and TRBJ1-4, the complete variable domain is NAGVMQNPRHLVRRRGQEARLRCSPMKGHSHVYWYRQLPEEGLKFMVYLQKENIIDESGMPKERFSAEFPKEGPSILRIQQVVRGDSAAYFCASSRTVVNEKLFFGSGTQLSVL.

The gene calls are TRBV6-2 or TRBV6-3 and TRBJ2-1, with TRBD2 matching over 12 bases. Per germline, CDR1 MNHEY and CDR2 SVGEGT. The V gene end was trimmed by 4 bases and the J gene end by 9 bases; junction bases not matched to a gene: 19. The CDR3 spans 19 residues. CDR3 nucleotides: TGTGCCAGCAGTTCGACTAGCGGGAGAAGGCCTCTCACACCTGCTGAGCAGTTCTTC. Amino acids: CASSSTSGRRPLTPAEQFF.

The gene calls are TRBV30 and TRBJ1-6; 7 bases align to TRBD1. J lost 0 bases, V lost 2 bases, and 10 bases had no gene match. Germline V gene lookup returns CDR1 GTSNPN and CDR2 SVGIG (reference sequence). This CDR3 comprises 18 residues. The CDR3 DNA sequence: TGTGCCTGGAGTATCAAACAGGGGTCCAGCTCCTATAATTCACCCCTCCACTTT. It is translated as CAWSIKQGSSSYNSPLHF.

Written as DNA, the CDR3 is TGTGCCAGCAGCTCTGGGACAGGGGGAACCGGGGAGCTGTTTTTT. Translation gives CASSSGTGGTGELFF. The chain employs TRBV7-7 and TRBJ2-2, with 11 bases matching TRBD1. The CDR3 sequence is 15 residues long. Germline values: CDR1 SSHAT, CDR2 FNYEAQ (reference sequence). The ends lost 4 bases at V and 5 bases at J; junction bases unmatched: 3.

The chain has TRBV4-2 and TRBJ1-4; no reliable D call. The CDR3 has 15 amino acids. Germline loops: CDR1 LGHNA, CDR2 YNFKEQ. V was shortened by 0 bases and J by 4 bases, with 9 bases between the two germline ends. Here the CDR3 reads CASSQEGGNNEKLFF. In DNA form, the CDR3 reads TGTGCCAGCAGCCAAGAAGGAGGAAATAATGAAAAACTGTTTTTT.

This clone was counted only a few times. The V gene is TRBV2, the J gene TRBJ1-1, with D unclear. This CDR3 has 14 residues. Germline V gene sequence: CDR1 SNHLY, CDR2 FYNNEI. The CDR3: CATILGPMNTEAFF. DNA for the CDR3: TGTGCAACGATTCTGGGTCCAATGAACACTGAAGCTTTCTTT.

This chain joins TRBV6-2 or TRBV6-3 and TRBJ1-1; possible D gene TRBD1, 6 bases. There are 12 residues in the CDR3. Germline V CDR1 and CDR2: MNHEY, SVGEGT. V lost 6 bases and J lost 8, with 13 bases in between. DNA for the CDR3: TGTGCCAGCAGCACCTACAGGGCCGAAGCTTTCTTT. This translates into CASSTYRAEAFF.

The chain combines TRBV6-6 with TRBJ1-3; no reliable D call. This CDR3 contains 14 residues. V was cut by 6 bases and J by 0 bases, with 9 bases left in between. Germline CDR1 is MNHNY and CDR2 is SVGAGI (reference sequence). The CDR3 nucleotides read TGTGCCAGCAGAGACCCAAGCTCTGGAAACACCATATATTTT. It yields the protein CASRDPSSGNTIYF.

The chain links TRBV5-6 to TRBJ1-6; unclear D gene. Trimming stripped 3 bases from V and 8 bases from J, with 12 bases between. There are 14 residues in the CDR3. CDR1 SGHDT and CDR2 YYEEEE come from the germline V gene. This CDR3 reads CASSYRGAHSPLHF. For the CDR3, the DNA is TGTGCCAGCAGCTACCGGGGTGCTCATTCACCCCTCCACTTT.

V is TRBV5-1 and J is TRBJ2-4, with 7 nucleotides matching TRBD2. V gave up 4 bases and J gave up 7 bases; unmatched junction bases: 8. Germline V gene lookup returns CDR1 SGHRS and CDR2 YFSETQ. This CDR3 region has 14 residues. CDR3 sequence reads: CASSPGEGGNIQYF. The CDR3 bases are TGCGCCAGCAGCCCCGGGGAGGGAGGGAACATTCAGTACTTC.

The chain is built from TRBV7-9 and TRBJ2-5; D not certain. Germline V lookup: CDR1 SEHNR, CDR2 FQNEAQ (reference sequence). V was cut by 1 base and J by 2 bases, with 5 bases left in between. The CDR3 length is 13 residues. The CDR3 DNA reads as TGTGCCAGCAGCTTAGGGCTACAAGAGACCCAGTACTTC. Encoded protein: CASSLGLQETQYF.

This clone was picked up a small number of times. The J gene is TRBJ2-3, the V gene TRBV6-5, with TRBD2 identical over 8 bases. The CDR3 runs 14 residues. V lost 6 bases to trimming and J lost 5 bases; unmatched junction nucleotides: 7. Germline values: CDR1 MNHEY, CDR2 SVGAGI. CDR3 amino acids: CASRTSGNVDTQYF. CDR3 DNA sequence: TGTGCCAGCAGAACTAGCGGTAATGTAGATACGCAGTATTTT.

The chain has TRBV5-8 and TRBJ2-5; D is unclear. CDR3 size: 14 residues. CDR1 is SGHTS, CDR2 YDEGEE, per germline. Trimming removed 7 bases at V and 5 bases at J, with 18 bases between. CDR3 in DNA: TGTGCCAGCGAACCGGGTCTTATGAGGGAGACCCAGTACTTC. Protein sequence: CASEPGLMRETQYF.

The chain links TRBV14 to TRBJ1-2, with TRBD1 matching over 10 bases. Germline loops: CDR1 SGHDN, CDR2 FVKESK. After removal of 7 bases from V and 6 bases from J, the junction contained 5 bases not matched to a gene. The CDR3 runs to 13 residues. CDR3 bases: TGTGCCAGCATCTCGGACAGGGGGGATGGCTACACCTTC. Protein product: CASISDRGDGYTF. Variable domain in full (rest from reference TRBV14 and TRBJ1-2): EAGVTQFPSHSVIEKGQTVTLRCDPISGHDNLYWYRRVMGKEIKFLLHFVKESKQDESGMPNNRFLAERTGGTYSTLKVQPAELEDSGVYFCASISDRGDGYTFGSGTRLTVV.

This clone has only one observation. The chain joins TRBV3-1 (or the pseudogene TRBV3-2) to TRBJ1-1, with D unclear. V was shortened by 4 bases and J by 0 bases, with 9 bases between the two germline ends. The CDR3 has 14 residues. Germline lookup yields CDR1 LGHDT and CDR2 YNNKEL (reference sequence). As DNA, the CDR3 is TGTGCCAGCAGCCCAGGACTGATGAACACTGAAGCTTTCTTT. This gives the protein CASSPGLMNTEAFF.

The gene calls are TRBV4-2 and TRBJ1-5; 7 bases are shared with TRBD1. The germline gives CDR1 LGHNA, CDR2 YNFKEQ. The CDR3 is 15 residues long. V lost 0 bases to trimming and J lost 2 bases; unmatched junction nucleotides: 1. The CDR3 coding sequence is TGTGCCAGCAGCCAAGAGCAGGGGGGCAATCAGCCCCAGCATTTT. This translates into CASSQEQGGNQPQHF.

The chain couples TRBV27 to TRBJ1-4; D remains unclear. Germline V lookup: CDR1 MNHEY, CDR2 SMNVEV (reference sequence). The CDR3 totals 14 residues. Trimming pared 0 bases from V and 5 bases from J, leaving 7 bases between. The CDR3 is CASSLSAQNEKLFF. CDR3 coding DNA: TGTGCCAGCAGTTTATCGGCCCAGAATGAAAAACTGTTTTTT.

CDR3 sequence reads: CASSGSVDEQFF. DNA for the CDR3: TGTGCCAGCAGCGGGAGTGTGGATGAGCAGTTCTTC. The chain combines TRBV9 with TRBJ2-1; D gene unclear. CDR1 is SGDLS, CDR2 YYNGEE, per germline. CDR3 length equals 12 residues. Trimming stripped 3 bases from V and 8 bases from J, with 9 bases between.

For the CDR3, the DNA is TGTGCCAGCAGTTCGGGGGGAAACACTGAAGCTTTCTTT. Its translation: CASSSGGNTEAFF. The V gene is TRBV2, the J gene TRBJ1-1, with a possible D match to TRBD1 (5 bases). The CDR3 runs to 13 residues. V was pared by 5 bases and J by 2 bases, with 9 bases between. CDR1 is SNHLY, CDR2 FYNNEI, per germline.

This chain links TRBV7-2 with TRBJ1-3, with D possibly TRBD1 on 5 matching bases. The CDR3 length is 14 residues. Germline CDR1 is SGHTA and CDR2 is FQGNSA. V was trimmed by 1 base and J by 4 bases, leaving 8 bases between them. This CDR3 is CASSLVGGGNTIYF. DNA of the CDR3: TGTGCCAGCAGCTTAGTTGGGGGGGGAAACACCATATATTTT.

This chain links TRBV7-9 with TRBJ2-7, with 9 bases aligning to TRBD1. CDR3 size: 14 residues. Losses at the gene ends were 2 bases for V and 5 bases for J; bases not matched to a gene: 4. Germline V gene lookup returns CDR1 SEHNR and CDR2 FQNEAQ (reference sequence). CDR3 region: CASSLKTGGDEQYF. For the CDR3, the DNA is TGTGCCAGCAGCTTAAAGACAGGGGGGGACGAGCAGTACTTC.

This sequence joins TRBV6-5 and TRBJ2-1; D gene ambiguous. The V and J ends lost 7 bases and 0 bases respectively, with 13 bases between them. Germline assignment: CDR1 MNHEY and CDR2 SVGAGI. The CDR3 totals 15 residues. CDR3 bases: TGTGCCAGCACCGAAGGGTGGGGCTCCTACAATGAGCAGTTCTTC. It specifies CASTEGWGSYNEQFF.

The chain joins TRBV9 to TRBJ1-1; D is possibly TRBD1 (6 bases). The CDR3 loop spans 18 amino acids. Germline CDR1 is SGDLS and CDR2 is YYNGEE. V lost 4 bases, J lost 1 base, and 23 bases lay in between. In DNA, the CDR3 is TGTGCCAGCAGCCCACGAGGGGGGCAATGGGGATCGAACACTGAAGCTTTCTTT. Its translation is CASSPRGGQWGSNTEAFF.